This T cell receptor (beta chain) was profiled in a study of CD8+ T cells in alopecia areata. About the study: Affected scalp percentage gauged treated patients' severity. Whole-study results and caveats: Greater clonality was observed in lesional scalp samples, especially alopecia totalis/universalis, versus normal scalp.

Treatment denoted: oral pan-JAK inhibitor, 5-10 mg twice daily. From germline, CDR1 is SGHAT and CDR2 FQNNGV. The V end was cut by 8 bases, the J end by 4 bases, with 9 bases between. This CDR3 region has 12 residues. It was cDNA, reverse transcribed from extracted RNA, that served as the sequencing template. The assay was immunoSEQ multiplex PCR, and TCRdb's table has in-frame clones only and misses some. The data contain 100,000 to 140,000 clones, about 83% of them seen just once; the ten biggest clones take up 20% to 25%. On this clone itself: Its target is unknown.

This chain uses TRBV11-2 with TRBJ2-1; a possible D gene is TRBD2 (6 bases). The material was CD8+ T cells sorted from blood, obtained at week 24, from a patient treated with tofacitinib. The receptor was derived from a human donor with alopecia areata. The CDR3 region is CASHGGYNEQFF. Here the CDR3 DNA reads TGTGCCAGCCACGGAGGGTACAATGAGCAGTTCTTC.